The next 14 T cell receptor beta chains were all read from a single sample in a study of monozygotic twins with inflammatory bowel disease (dated by TCRdb to between 2018 and 2020). The method was 5' RACE. Reads for this sample came from an Illumina HiSeq 2500. TCRdb reprocessed the reads and provides one entry for every CDR3 protein sequence; no DNA is given. The sample has 330,000 or so distinct CDR3 sequences on record. Clones ranked in the top ten supply approximately 2% of the sample. Sample: blood. The origin of the receptors is a human donor with ulcerative colitis or Crohn's disease, or a healthy co-twin of an affected twin (not recorded which).

The chain employs TRBV10-3 and TRBJ2-6; there is no DNA to check the TCRdb D call of TRBD1. This CDR3 has 16 residues. Germline-derived CDR1 and CDR2 are ENHRY and SYGVKD. The chain's CDR3 is CAISQQGAVGANVLTF.

The chain employs TRBV18 and TRBJ1-2. Germline lookup yields CDR1 KGHSH and CDR2 LQKENI. This CDR3 is built from 11 residues. Here the CDR3 reads CASSPDYGYTF.

The chain recombines TRBV2 with TRBJ2-3. The germline CDR1 and CDR2 sequences are SNHLY and FYNNEI. The CDR3 covers 15 residues. CDR3 in amino acids: CASRFDGVSTDTQYF.

This rearrangement joins TRBV2 to TRBJ1-6; TCRdb reports TRBD1, a call that lacks DNA to check it against. Looked up from germline, CDR1 is SNHLY and CDR2 is FYNNEI. There are 15 residues in the CDR3. The chain's CDR3 is CASRKTTGEDSPLHF.

The chain employs TRBV7-9 and TRBJ2-7; TCRdb returns TRBD2, unconfirmable since there is no DNA. This CDR3 contains 12 residues. In germline, CDR1 is SEHNR, CDR2 FQNEAQ (reference sequence). CDR3 amino acids: CAILGQGYEQYF.

The chain links TRBV11-2 to TRBJ2-3. Germline lookup yields CDR1 SGHAT and CDR2 FQNNGV. The CDR3 spans 15 residues. CDR3 region: CASSLYLAEPDTQYF.

V gene TRBV5-1 combines with J gene TRBJ1-2; the D call of TRBD1 rests on TCRdb alone, since no DNA is present to check it. CDR1 and CDR2 from the germline V gene are SGHRS and YFSETQ. The CDR3 totals 13 residues. The chain's CDR3 is CASSFITGHGYTF.

The V gene is TRBV6-5, the J gene TRBJ1-5. Germline V gene data show CDR1 as MNHEY and CDR2 as SVGAGI. This CDR3 region has 13 residues. The CDR3: CASRKLSNQPQHF.

The rearrangement links TRBV20-1 to TRBJ1-5. The CDR3 has 12 residues. Per the germline V gene, CDR1 is DFQATT and CDR2 is SNEGSKA (reference sequence). CDR3 in amino acids: CSARSGGQPQHF.

This chain joins TRBV11-1 and TRBJ2-1; with no DNA, the TCRdb D assignment of TRBD1 cannot be verified. Germline-derived CDR1 and CDR2 are SGHAT and FQDESV (reference sequence). The CDR3 has 17 amino acids. CDR3 sequence: CASSLRGFIGGVNEQFF.

CDR3 amino acids: CSAQDRAKNIQYF. The chain is built from TRBV20-1 and TRBJ2-4; TCRdb names TRBD1, which stays unverified in the absence of DNA. CDR1 and CDR2 (germline): DFQATT, SNEGSKA (reference sequence). The CDR3 covers 13 residues.

The CDR3 protein is CASSQHGPGGGTGELFF. This sequence joins TRBV4-3 and TRBJ2-2; TCRdb returns TRBD1, unconfirmable since there is no DNA. Germline V gene sequence: CDR1 LGHNA, CDR2 YSLEER. This CDR3 is 17 amino acids long.

The CDR3 here is CASSPVTVDSLGGDTQYF. The V and J genes are TRBV4-1 and TRBJ2-3; checking the TCRdb D call of TRBD1 is not possible without DNA. The germline V gene has CDR1 MGHRA and CDR2 YSYEKL. The CDR3 has 18 amino acids.

V usage is TRBV12-3 or TRBV12-4 and J usage is TRBJ1-4; TCRdb indicates TRBD1, and absent DNA this call remains unverified. The CDR3 has 14 amino acids. This CDR3 reads CASSSRGVDEKLFF.